These 23 T cell receptor beta chains were sequenced from one sample in a study of blood T cell repertoires in COVID-19. Assay: immunoSEQ multiplex PCR; the TCRdb copy retains only in-frame clones and omits some. This table holds fewer than 500,000 clones, 85% to 90% found once. The sample consisted of PBMCs or T cells enriched from blood (not recorded which). These receptors were taken from a young man who had recovered from COVID-19.

The gene calls are TRBV12-5 and TRBJ2-7; D might be TRBD2 (6 bases). CDR3 length equals 16 residues. V was clipped by 5 bases and J by 1 base, with 18 bases between them. The germline gives CDR1 LGHNT, CDR2 FRNRAP. CDR3 loop: CASGTGTSARSYEQYF. CDR3 bases: TGTGCTAGTGGTACCGGGACTTCGGCAAGGTCCTACGAGCAGTACTTC.

The CDR3 region is CASSIRVVGTDTQYF. Here the CDR3 DNA reads TGTGCCAGTAGTATCAGGGTTGTCGGGACAGATACGCAGTATTTT. The V call is TRBV19, the J call TRBJ2-3, with a weak D call TRBD1 (5 bases). V gave up 3 bases and J gave up 3 bases, with 13 bases separating them. There are 15 residues in the CDR3. CDR1 LNHDA and CDR2 SQIVND come from the germline V gene (reference sequence).

This clone was recorded only once. The gene calls are TRBV28 and TRBJ1-5; D call uncertain. In germline, CDR1 is MDHEN, CDR2 SYDVKM. Trimming removed 3 bases at V and 0 bases at J, with 6 bases between. The CDR3 runs to 14 residues. CDR3: CASSLRVSNQPQHF. DNA of the CDR3: TGTGCCAGCAGTTTGAGAGTTAGCAATCAGCCCCAGCATTTT.

This chain joins TRBV2 and TRBJ1-4, with TRBD1 matching over 10 bases. The germline gives CDR1 SNHLY, CDR2 FYNNEI. The CDR3 totals 14 residues. J gave up 8 bases and V 6 bases, and 6 bases lay outside the gene matches. The CDR3 loop is CASRRQGAAEKLFF. Here the CDR3 DNA reads TGTGCCAGCAGGCGACAGGGGGCAGCGGAAAAACTGTTTTTT.

This chain joins TRBV19 and TRBJ2-3; 9 nucleotides agree with TRBD2. Looked up from germline, CDR1 is LNHDA and CDR2 is SQIVND (reference sequence). The CDR3 has 19 amino acids. After removal of 3 bases from V and 1 base from J, the junction contained 14 bases not matched to a gene. The CDR3 loop reads CASSIGGGRAVLGTDTQYF. The CDR3, as DNA: TGTGCCAGTAGTATTGGAGGCGGGAGGGCCGTGTTGGGCACAGATACGCAGTATTTT.

The gene calls are TRBV4-1 and TRBJ2-5; the D gene is possibly TRBD2 (5 bases). Looked up from germline, CDR1 is MGHRA and CDR2 is YSYEKL. V was cut by 0 bases and J by 6 bases, with 11 bases left in between. This CDR3 has 14 residues. As DNA, the CDR3 is TGCGCCAGCAGCCAAGATGGGAGTTCTAAGACCCAGTACTTC. Translating it yields CASSQDGSSKTQYF.

CDR3 sequence: CASSQPGGALFPGELFF. In nucleotides, the CDR3 is TGTGCCAGCAGCCAACCTGGAGGGGCGCTCTTTCCCGGGGAGCTGTTTTTT. This chain connects TRBV3-1 (or the pseudogene TRBV3-2) to TRBJ2-2, with D possibly matching TRBD2 (6 bases). V gave up 2 bases and J gave up 6 bases, with 19 bases separating them. Germline V gene lookup returns CDR1 LGHDT and CDR2 YNNKEL (reference sequence). The CDR3 runs to 17 residues.

The CDR3 is CASSQASSETQYF. The CDR3 DNA reads as TGTGCCAGCTCTCAGGCCTCGTCGGAGACCCAGTACTTC. This sequence joins TRBV18 and TRBJ2-5, with unresolved D. Trimming left V 6 bases short and J 5 bases short, with 13 bases between. CDR1 is KGHSH, CDR2 LQKENI, per germline. The CDR3 covers 13 residues. The whole variable domain, filled in from reference TRBV18 and TRBJ2-5, reads NAGVMQNPRHLVRRRGQEARLRCSPMKGHSHVYWYRQLPEEGLKFMVYLQKENIIDESGMPKERFSAEFPKEGPSILRIQQVVRGDSAAYFCASSQASSETQYFGPGTRLLVL.

This rearrangement joins TRBV18 to TRBJ2-7; D remains ambiguous. This CDR3 has 14 residues. The V and J ends lost 0 bases and 1 base respectively, with 7 bases between them. In germline, CDR1 is KGHSH, CDR2 LQKENI. The CDR3 DNA reads as TGTGCCAGCTCACCACCTCTAGTGTCCTACGAGCAGTACTTC. Its protein product is CASSPPLVSYEQYF.

J is TRBJ1-1 and V is TRBV19, with 7 bases matching TRBD1. The germline gives CDR1 LNHDA, CDR2 SQIVND (reference sequence). Trimming removed 3 bases from V and 0 bases from J; junction bases left unmatched: 1. The CDR3 runs 14 residues. The CDR3 here is CASSIGQVNTEAFF. The CDR3 DNA reads as TGTGCCAGTAGTATTGGACAGGTGAACACTGAAGCTTTCTTT.

This chain's CDR3 is CASSSGTGLGEQFF. The CDR3 DNA reads as TGCGCCAGCAGCTCCGGGACAGGGTTGGGGGAGCAGTTCTTC. This chain joins TRBV5-1 and TRBJ2-1; 9 bases map to TRBD1. V dropped 3 bases and J dropped 10; count of bases not matched to a gene: 8. CDR1 and CDR2 from the germline V gene are SGHRS and YFSETQ. There are 14 residues in the CDR3. Using reference TRBV5-1 and TRBJ2-1 for the parts outside the CDR3, the full variable domain is KAGVTQTPRYLIKTRGQQVTLSCSPISGHRSVSWYQQTPGQGLQFLFEYFSETQRNKGNFPGRFSGRQFSNSRSEMNVSTLELGDSALYLCASSSGTGLGEQFFGPGTRLTVL.

J is TRBJ2-7 and V is TRBV7-2; 13 nucleotides match TRBD2. Germline CDR1 and CDR2: SGHTA and FQGNSA. The CDR3 length is 18 residues. J gave up 2 bases and V 1 base, and 8 bases lay outside the gene matches. CDR3 DNA: TGTGCCAGCAGCTTAGAAGGACTACTAGCGGGGGGGACCTACGAGCAGTACTTC. Translation gives CASSLEGLLAGGTYEQYF.

This clone was counted only a few times. This chain links TRBV3-1 (or the pseudogene TRBV3-2) with TRBJ1-5, with 7 positions matching TRBD1. The ends lost 6 bases at V and 4 bases at J; junction bases unmatched: 6. CDR1 and CDR2 (germline): LGHDT, YNNKEL (reference sequence). CDR3 length: 14 residues. CDR3 DNA: TGTGCCAGCAGTCGGGACAGAACTAATCAGCCCCAGCATTTT. As protein: CASSRDRTNQPQHF.

In this sample, this clone turned up a few times. The genes are TRBV5-1 and TRBJ1-1; D perhaps matches TRBD1 (5 bases). CDR1 is SGHRS and CDR2 is YFSETQ in the germline V gene. V gave up 4 bases and J gave up 3 bases, with 13 bases separating them. This CDR3 contains 14 residues. Written as DNA, the CDR3 is TGCGCCAGCAGCATGACAGCACCTTACACTGAAGCTTTCTTT. It codes for CASSMTAPYTEAFF.

The chain combines TRBV19 with TRBJ2-5; TRBD1 is a possible D gene (7 bases). The CDR3 sequence is 16 residues long. CDR1 and CDR2 from the germline V gene are LNHDA and SQIVND (reference sequence). Trimming took off 0 bases at V and 2 bases at J, with 13 bases between the two ends. CDR3 nucleotides: TGTGCCAGTAGTATAGATCACAGGGGAGGTCAAGAGACCCAGTACTTC. Translating gives CASSIDHRGGQETQYF.

The table lists this clone with a few counts. The V call is TRBV18, the J call TRBJ1-3, with D possibly matching TRBD1 (5 bases). The CDR3 covers 16 residues. Germline-derived CDR1 and CDR2 are KGHSH and LQKENI. Trimming removed 4 bases at V and 0 bases at J, with 13 bases between. This CDR3 reads CASSQGTPYSGNTIYF. The CDR3 DNA is TGTGCCAGCTCACAGGGGACTCCCTACTCTGGAAACACCATATATTTT.

The chain joins TRBV27 to TRBJ2-7; TRBD2 aligns across 11 bases. J lost 7 bases, V lost 6 bases, and 11 bases had no gene match. Germline-derived CDR1 and CDR2 are MNHEY and SMNVEV (reference sequence). The CDR3 is 15 amino acids. CDR3 amino acids: CASRPLGLAAEEQYF. As DNA, the CDR3 is TGTGCCAGCAGGCCTTTGGGACTAGCGGCCGAGGAGCAGTACTTC.

This sequence joins TRBV5-1 and TRBJ2-4; 14 bases agree with TRBD2. This CDR3 spans 17 amino acids. Germline V gene sequence: CDR1 SGHRS, CDR2 YFSETQ. V trimming: 4 bases; J trimming: 6 bases; junction bases outside the gene matches: 9. CDR3 protein: CASSPGLAGARRNIQYF. Written as DNA, the CDR3 is TGCGCCAGCAGCCCGGGACTAGCGGGAGCCAGGAGAAACATTCAGTACTTC.

The J gene is TRBJ1-1, the V gene TRBV5-1, with D maybe TRBD1 (6 bases). Germline V gene data show CDR1 as SGHRS and CDR2 as YFSETQ. This CDR3 is 14 amino acids long. V gave up 3 bases and J gave up 5 bases, with 14 bases separating them. The CDR3 DNA reads as TGCGCCAGCAGCTCCCGGGAGGGGGGAACTGAAGCTTTCTTT. Translated, it gives CASSSREGGTEAFF. The full variable domain, in which reference TRBV5-1 and TRBJ1-1 provide the parts outside the CDR3, is KAGVTQTPRYLIKTRGQQVTLSCSPISGHRSVSWYQQTPGQGLQFLFEYFSETQRNKGNFPGRFSGRQFSNSRSEMNVSTLELGDSALYLCASSSREGGTEAFFGQGTRLTVV.

For the CDR3, the DNA is TGTGCCAGCAGCCAGGCTGCCAGGGAGAACACTGAAGCTTTCTTT. Protein: CASSQAARENTEAFF. V is TRBV16 and J is TRBJ1-1; weak D call: TRBD1 (5 bases). V was trimmed by 3 bases and J by 1 base, leaving 12 bases between them. This CDR3 contains 15 residues. Looked up from germline, CDR1 is KGHSY and CDR2 is FQNENV.

The chain couples TRBV9 to TRBJ2-2, with 8 bases fitting TRBD1. V dropped 3 bases and J dropped 7; count of bases not matched to a gene: 8. Germline values: CDR1 SGDLS, CDR2 YYNGEE. This CDR3 is 15 amino acids long. The CDR3 nucleotides are TGTGCCAGCAGCGAAAGGACAGGGCGGGTCGGGGAGCTGTTTTTT. It yields the protein CASSERTGRVGELFF.

This chain connects TRBV19 to TRBJ2-1; D not certain. The CDR3 is made up of 16 amino acids. The V gene's germline CDR1 is LNHDA and CDR2 SQIVND (reference sequence). V was shortened by 4 bases and J by 0 bases, with 13 bases between the two germline ends. CDR3 amino acids: CASSTTSGPSYNEQFF. CDR3 in DNA: TGTGCCAGTAGTACGACCTCGGGTCCCTCCTACAATGAGCAGTTCTTC. Based on the CDR3 plus reference TRBV19 and TRBJ2-1, the full variable domain is DGGITQSPKYLFRKEGQNVTLSCEQNLNHDAMYWYRQDPGQGLRLIYYSQIVNDFQKGDIAEGYSVSREKKESFPLTVTSAQKNPTAFYLCASSTTSGPSYNEQFFGPGTRLTVL.

This clone was observed a single time. V is TRBV2 and J is TRBJ1-5; 8 positions match TRBD1. Germline CDR1 and CDR2: SNHLY and FYNNEI. CDR3 size: 13 residues. V gave up 7 bases and J gave up 7 bases; unmatched junction bases: 6. Here the CDR3 reads CASTRTGWQPQHF. CDR3 coding DNA: TGTGCCAGCACCCGGACAGGGTGGCAGCCCCAGCATTTT.